This T cell receptor beta chain was captured by sequencing in a study of cytomegalovirus exposure and HLA in healthy donors. The study ran its PCR with 60 Vbeta and 13 Jbeta primers. Clones were read by immunoSEQ multiplex PCR, and TCRdb kept only the in-frame ones, dropping some. Found here are around 78,000 clones, less than 85% of them singletons; the top ten hold 0.85% to 1.3%. The CDR3 has 12 amino acids. The V and J ends lost 3 bases and 7 bases respectively, with 9 bases between them. CDR1 and CDR2 from the germline V gene are MGHRA and YSYEKL. The receptor was isolated from a male donor in good health and CMV-seronegative. Source material: PBMCs. The chain is built from TRBV4-1 and TRBJ1-1, with D tentatively TRBD1 (6 bases). CDR3 region: CASSQGASEAFF. For the CDR3, the DNA is TGCGCCAGCAGCCAGGGGGCCAGTGAAGCTTTCTTT.